This T cell receptor (beta chain) stems from a study of blood T cell repertoires in COVID-19. On the study more broadly: From T cells, B-cell-depleted T cells, or PBMCs came the material, which was cDNA or gDNA.

The ends were cut back, 4 bases at V and 2 bases at J, with 9 bases in the middle. Germline V gives CDR1 SGHNT, CDR2 YYREEE (reference sequence). The CDR3 runs 13 residues. Sequenced by immunoSEQ multiplex PCR; TCRdb stores in-frame clones only, minus some. The sample lists roughly 220,000 clones; just over 85% were seen once. V gene TRBV5-4 combines with J gene TRBJ1-2; tentatively, D is TRBD1 (6 bases). This clonotype was sampled from a woman between 45 and 65 years old with acute COVID-19. Sequenced input: PBMCs or T cells enriched from blood (not recorded which). The CDR3 nucleotides are TGTGCCAGCAGCCCGGACAGAAACTATGGCTACACCTTC. Protein: CASSPDRNYGYTF.